Listed below are T cell receptor beta chains from one sample, sequenced in a study of T cell repertoires in cytomegalovirus infection. TCRdb passed the reads through MiXCR, listing each CDR3 protein once. Here the sample spans approximately 550,000 distinct CDR3 sequences, approximately 15% being singletons. Sequencing was done on a sample of CD8+ T cells from PBMCs. Receptor source: a human donor in good health (CMV status not recorded). Some clones in this sample may be carry-over from other donors' samples. The CDR3 runs from the conserved cysteine through the conserved F or W. Each record gives: clone size, V gene, CDR3 length, CDR3 protein. Only some rows state a clone size, as once, few, many or a class for expanded clones.

>few|TRBV6-6|14
CASSKGHLNTEAFF
>few|TRBV5-6|13
CASSLDGRTEAFF
>many|TRBV5-1|14
CASSLGDSTDTQYF
>few|TRBV29-1|13
CSAGAGSLYGYTF
>many|TRBV10-3|15
CAIRGTSTSGNTIYF
>many|TRBV5-4|16
CASSSLRQGGDYEQYF
>.|TRBV20-1|12
CSAKGSPSEQYF
>many|TRBV7-8|16
CASSLATEGFGETQYF
>once|TRBV20-1|15
CSARHPTRGNYGYTF
>.|TRBV7-6|18
CASSSGLAGYSSYNEQFF
>many|TRBV7-9|19
CASSFWDRAPSSYNSPLHF
>many|TRBV6-6|14
CASSSLLTGRGYTF
>.|TRBV6-6|16
CASSYDTGNSNQPQHF
>.|TRBV2|14
CASSPTGGGVEAFF
>.|TRBV20-1|14
CSASSGGTQETQYF
>many|TRBV19|16
CATPGERCLAKNIQYF
>.|TRBV7-3|14
CASSLGLAGMEQFF
>.|TRBV15|16
CATSSPPEGLRDTQYF
>many|TRBV19|15
CASRMTGVGNQPQHF
>.|TRBV6-1|12
CASWPGSYEQYF
>.|TRBV6-2/TRBV6-3|20
CASTVGGGTNGVTTNEKLFF
>.|TRBV12-3/TRBV12-4|15
CASNEGQCTNGELFF
>few|TRBV29-1|16
CSDNPGQGTPDTEAFF
>.|TRBV20-1|14
CSARVPSGSNEQFF
>few|TRBV11-2|15
CASSPRPDGYSPLHF
>many|TRBV6-5|15
CASSLEGQGVDEQYF
>few|TRBV13|16
CASSRRSEGWQETQYF
>.|TRBV27|12
CASSIYNSPLHF
>few|TRBV5-4|14
CASSLAGVNNEQFF
>few|TRBV6-6|14
CASSSAGGPGEQFF
>.|TRBV15|14
CATSSTGIYSPLHF
>few|TRBV9|17
CASSTGLSSDEAGGYTF
>many|TRBV5-5|19
CASSQFAADTSFSNQPQHF
>few|TRBV9|14
CASSQSYSNQPQHF
>many|TRBV6-1|13
CASSEPISYEQYF
>few|TRBV18|17
CASSPPDRDPSTDTQYF
>many|TRBV4-2|15
CASKVLDHAIYGYTF
>many|TRBV4-1|14
CASSQEDSGNTIYF
>many|TRBV4-1|18
CASSHEEGAQGVYPEAFF
>.|TRBV6-1|14
CASRRQGAYNEQFF
>.|TRBV27|13
CASSLSADGEQYF
>few|TRBV6-1|12
CASTEGNQPQHF